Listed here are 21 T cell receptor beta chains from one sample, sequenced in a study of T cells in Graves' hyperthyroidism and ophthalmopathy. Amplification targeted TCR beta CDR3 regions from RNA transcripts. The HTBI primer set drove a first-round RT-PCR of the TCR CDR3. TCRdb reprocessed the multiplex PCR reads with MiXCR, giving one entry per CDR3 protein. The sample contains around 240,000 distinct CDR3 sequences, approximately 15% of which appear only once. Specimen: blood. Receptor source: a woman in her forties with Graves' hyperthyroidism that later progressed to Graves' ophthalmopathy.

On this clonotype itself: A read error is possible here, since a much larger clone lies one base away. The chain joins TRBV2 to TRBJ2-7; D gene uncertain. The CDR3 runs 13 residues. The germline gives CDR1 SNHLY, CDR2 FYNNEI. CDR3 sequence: CASRGPVNYAQYF. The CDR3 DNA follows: TGTGCCAGCAGGGGCCCGGTAAACTACGCGCAGTACTTC.

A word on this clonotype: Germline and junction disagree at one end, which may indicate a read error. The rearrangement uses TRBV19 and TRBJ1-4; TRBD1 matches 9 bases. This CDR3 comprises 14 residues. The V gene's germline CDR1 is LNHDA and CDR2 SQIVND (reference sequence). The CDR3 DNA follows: TGTGCCACCCGGACAGGGGCAACTAATGACAAACTGTTTTTT. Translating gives CATRTGATNDKLFF.

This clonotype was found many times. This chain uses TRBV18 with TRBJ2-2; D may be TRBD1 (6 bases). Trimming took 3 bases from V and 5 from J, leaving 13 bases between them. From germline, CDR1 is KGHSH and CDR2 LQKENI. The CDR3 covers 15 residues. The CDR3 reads CASSPVLQGTGELFF. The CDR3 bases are TGTGCCAGCTCACCGGTATTGCAGGGGACCGGGGAGCTGTTTTTT.

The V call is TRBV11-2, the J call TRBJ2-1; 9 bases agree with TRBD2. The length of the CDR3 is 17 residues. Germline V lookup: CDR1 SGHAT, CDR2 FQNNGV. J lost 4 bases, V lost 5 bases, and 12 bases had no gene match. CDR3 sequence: CASSTLAAGGQYNEQFF. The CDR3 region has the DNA TGTGCCAGCAGCACCCTGGCCGCGGGAGGGCAGTACAATGAGCAGTTCTTC. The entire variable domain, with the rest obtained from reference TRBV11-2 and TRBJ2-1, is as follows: EAGVAQSPRYKIIEKRQSVAFWCNPISGHATLYWYQQILGQGPKLLIQFQNNGVVDDSQLPKDRFSAERLKGVDSTLKIQPAKLEDSAVYLCASSTLAAGGQYNEQFFGPGTRLTVL.

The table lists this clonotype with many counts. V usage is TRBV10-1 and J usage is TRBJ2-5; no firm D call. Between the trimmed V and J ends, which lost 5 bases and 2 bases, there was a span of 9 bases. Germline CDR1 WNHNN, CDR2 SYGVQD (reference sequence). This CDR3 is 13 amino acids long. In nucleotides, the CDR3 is TGCGCCAGCAGTTACGACGGTCAAGAGACCCAGTACTTC. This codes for CASSYDGQETQYF.

In DNA, the CDR3 is TGTGCCAGCAGTTACGGACAGGGGGCTGGCGAAAAACTGTTTTTT. Translating it yields CASSYGQGAGEKLFF. This chain uses TRBV6-5 with TRBJ1-4, with 11 bases identical to TRBD1. The CDR3 sequence is 15 residues long. The germline gives CDR1 MNHEY, CDR2 SVGAGI. Unmatched junction bases numbered 4, after V lost 2 bases and J lost 8 bases.

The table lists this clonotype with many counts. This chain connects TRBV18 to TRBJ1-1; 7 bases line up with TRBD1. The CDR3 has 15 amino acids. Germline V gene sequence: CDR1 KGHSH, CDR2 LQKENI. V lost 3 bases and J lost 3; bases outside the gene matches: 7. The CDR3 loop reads CASSPTGAGDTEAFF. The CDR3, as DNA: TGTGCCAGCTCACCTACAGGGGCGGGAGACACTGAAGCTTTCTTT.

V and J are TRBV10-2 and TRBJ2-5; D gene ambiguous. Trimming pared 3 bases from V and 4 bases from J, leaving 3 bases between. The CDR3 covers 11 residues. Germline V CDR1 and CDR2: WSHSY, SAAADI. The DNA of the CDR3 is TGCGCCAGCAGTGAAGCAGAGACCCAGTACTTC. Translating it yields CASSEAETQYF.

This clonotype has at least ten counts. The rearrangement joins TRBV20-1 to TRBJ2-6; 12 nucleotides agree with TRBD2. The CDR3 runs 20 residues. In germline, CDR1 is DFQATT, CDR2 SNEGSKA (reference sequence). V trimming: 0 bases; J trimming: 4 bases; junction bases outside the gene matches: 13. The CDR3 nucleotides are TGCAGTGCTAGAGATTTGGAACTAGCGGGAGGTAGTTCCGGGGCCAACGTCCTGACTTTC. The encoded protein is CSARDLELAGGSSGANVLTF.

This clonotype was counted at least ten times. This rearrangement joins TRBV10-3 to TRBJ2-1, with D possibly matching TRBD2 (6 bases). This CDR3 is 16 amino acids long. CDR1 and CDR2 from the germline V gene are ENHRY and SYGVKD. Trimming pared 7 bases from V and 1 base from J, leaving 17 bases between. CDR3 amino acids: CAITNGAEGSYNEQFF. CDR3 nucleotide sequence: TGTGCCATCACTAATGGGGCGGAGGGGTCCTACAATGAGCAGTTCTTC.

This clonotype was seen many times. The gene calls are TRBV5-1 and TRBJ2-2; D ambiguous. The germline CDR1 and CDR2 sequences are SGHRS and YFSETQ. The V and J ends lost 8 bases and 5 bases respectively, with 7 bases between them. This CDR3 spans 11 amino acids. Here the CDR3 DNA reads TGCGCCAGTGGGTGGACCGGGGAGCTGTTTTTT. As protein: CASGWTGELFF.

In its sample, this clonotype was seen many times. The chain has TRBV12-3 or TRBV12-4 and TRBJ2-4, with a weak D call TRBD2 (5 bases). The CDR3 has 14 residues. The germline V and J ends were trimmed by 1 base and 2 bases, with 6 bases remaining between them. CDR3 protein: CASSLGGTKNIQYF. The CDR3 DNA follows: TGTGCCAGCAGTTTAGGAGGGACCAAAAACATTCAGTACTTC.

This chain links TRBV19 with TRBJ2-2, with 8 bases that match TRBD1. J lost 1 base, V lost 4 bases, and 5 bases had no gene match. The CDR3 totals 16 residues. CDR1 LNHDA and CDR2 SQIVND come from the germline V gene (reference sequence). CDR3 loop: CASSSRQGLNTGELFF. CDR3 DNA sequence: TGTGCCAGTAGTAGCCGACAGGGGCTGAACACCGGGGAGCTGTTTTTT.

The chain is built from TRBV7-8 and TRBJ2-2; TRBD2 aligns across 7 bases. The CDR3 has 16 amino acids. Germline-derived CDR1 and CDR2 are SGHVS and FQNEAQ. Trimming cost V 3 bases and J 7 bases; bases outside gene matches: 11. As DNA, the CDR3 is TGTGCCAGCAGCTTGGGGGGGGGGGTCGCGATCGGGGAGCTGTTTTTT. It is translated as CASSLGGGVAIGELFF.

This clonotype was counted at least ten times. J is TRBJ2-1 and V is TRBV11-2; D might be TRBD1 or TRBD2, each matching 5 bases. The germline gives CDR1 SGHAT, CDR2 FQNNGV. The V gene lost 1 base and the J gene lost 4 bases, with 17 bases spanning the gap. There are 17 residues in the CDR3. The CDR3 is CASSLGRQLGVYNEQFF. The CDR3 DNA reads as TGTGCCAGCAGCTTAGGAAGACAGTTGGGGGTTTACAATGAGCAGTTCTTC.

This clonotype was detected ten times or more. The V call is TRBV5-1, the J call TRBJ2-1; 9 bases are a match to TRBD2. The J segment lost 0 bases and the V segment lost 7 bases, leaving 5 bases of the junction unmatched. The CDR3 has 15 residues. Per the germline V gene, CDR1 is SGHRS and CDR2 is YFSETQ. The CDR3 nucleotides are TGCGCCAGCCGTCCGGGACTAGCCTCCTACAATGAGCAGTTCTTC. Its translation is CASRPGLASYNEQFF.

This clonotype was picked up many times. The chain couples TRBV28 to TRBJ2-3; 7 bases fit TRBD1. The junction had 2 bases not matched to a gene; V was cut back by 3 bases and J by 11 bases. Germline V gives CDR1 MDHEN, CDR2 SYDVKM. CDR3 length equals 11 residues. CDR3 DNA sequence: TGTGCCAGCAGTTTGACAGGGAAGCAGTATTTT. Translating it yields CASSLTGKQYF.

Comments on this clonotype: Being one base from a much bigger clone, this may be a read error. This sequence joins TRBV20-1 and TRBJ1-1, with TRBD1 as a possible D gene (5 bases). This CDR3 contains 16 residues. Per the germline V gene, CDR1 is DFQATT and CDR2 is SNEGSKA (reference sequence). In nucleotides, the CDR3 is TGCAGTGCTATTCGGCAGGGAGGGTTCATGAACACTGAATCTTTCTTT. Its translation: CSAIRQGGFMNTESFF.

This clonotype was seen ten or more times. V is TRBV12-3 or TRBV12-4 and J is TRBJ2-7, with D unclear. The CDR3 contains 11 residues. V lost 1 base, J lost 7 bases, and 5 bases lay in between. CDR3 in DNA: TGTGCCAGCAGTTTAGTGGGGGAGCAGTACTTC. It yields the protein CASSLVGEQYF.

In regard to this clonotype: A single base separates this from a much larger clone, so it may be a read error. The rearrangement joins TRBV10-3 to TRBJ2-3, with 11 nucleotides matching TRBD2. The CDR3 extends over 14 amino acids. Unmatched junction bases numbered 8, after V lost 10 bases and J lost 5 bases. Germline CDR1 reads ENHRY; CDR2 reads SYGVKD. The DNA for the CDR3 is TGTGCCACCAGCACCGGACTAGCGGGAGATACGCAGTATTTT. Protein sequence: CATSTGLAGDTQYF.

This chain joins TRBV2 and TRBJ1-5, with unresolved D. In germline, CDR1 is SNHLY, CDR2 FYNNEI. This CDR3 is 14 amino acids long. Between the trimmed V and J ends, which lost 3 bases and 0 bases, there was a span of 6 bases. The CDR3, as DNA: TGTGCCAGCAGTGACACCTTTAGCAATCAGCCCCAGCATTTT. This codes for CASSDTFSNQPQHF.